The entry below describes one TCR beta chain. It was by 5' RACE with UMI labels that the TRB cDNA libraries were prepared. TCRdb re-called the 5' RACE reads; every CDR3 protein appears as one record, without DNA. This sample's clone table lists about 56,000 distinct CDR3 sequences. The sample originates from a study of CXCR3-negative and CXCR3-positive naive CD8 T cells. The receptor was isolated from a human donor in good health. Some clones in this sample may be carry-over from other donors' samples. Sequenced material: memory CD8+ T cells from blood.

CDR3 amino acids: CARDSGDDYGYTF. The chain carries TRBV10-1 and TRBJ1-2. The CDR3 is 13 residues long. The germline CDR1 and CDR2 sequences are WNHNN and SYGVQD (reference sequence).